This T cell receptor beta chain was sequenced in a study of CD8 T cells in ankylosing spondylitis. Study-level points and caveats: The study looked at matched synovial fluid samples from ankylosing spondylitis patients. Disease-linked clones were reported to be significantly enriched there. Past research had described some motif variants in reactive arthritis synovial fluid and blood. There was a TCR beta motif, made of several highly homologous variants, that appeared characteristic of ankylosing spondylitis blood.

This clonotype has a handful of counts. Its specificity is not known. The CDR3 contains 16 residues. The V and J ends lost 6 bases and 0 bases, in that order; junction bases with no gene match: 9. Germline assignment: CDR1 MNHNS and CDR2 SASEGT. Molecular-barcoded quantitative 5'-RACE produced these TCR beta libraries. TCRdb analysed the 5' RACE reads with MiXCR anew, one entry per CDR3 protein. The sample consists of approximately 540,000 distinct CDR3 sequences, 12% of them appearing once. The rearrangement joins TRBV6-1 to TRBJ2-7, with 9 bases matching TRBD2. The sequence derives from a male donor with ankylosing spondylitis. What was sequenced was blood, either unsorted or a sorted T cell fraction (not recorded which). Here the CDR3 DNA reads TGTGCCAGCAGAGATACTAGCGGGTTAAGCTCCTACGAGCAGTACTTC. Translation gives CASRDTSGLSSYEQYF.